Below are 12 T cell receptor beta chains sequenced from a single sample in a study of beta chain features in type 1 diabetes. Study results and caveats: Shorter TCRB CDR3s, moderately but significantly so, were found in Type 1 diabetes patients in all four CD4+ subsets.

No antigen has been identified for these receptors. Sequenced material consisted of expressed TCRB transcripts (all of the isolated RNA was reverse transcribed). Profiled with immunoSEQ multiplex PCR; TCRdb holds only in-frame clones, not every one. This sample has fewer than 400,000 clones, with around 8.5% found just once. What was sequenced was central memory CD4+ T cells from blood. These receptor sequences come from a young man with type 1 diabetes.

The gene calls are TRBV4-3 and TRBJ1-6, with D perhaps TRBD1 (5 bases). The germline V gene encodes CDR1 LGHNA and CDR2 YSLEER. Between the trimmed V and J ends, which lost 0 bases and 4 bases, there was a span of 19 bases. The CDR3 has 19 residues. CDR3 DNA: TGCGCCAGCAGCCAAGATCTTTCTCTCGGGACGGAATATAATTCACCCCTCCACTTT. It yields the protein CASSQDLSLGTEYNSPLHF.

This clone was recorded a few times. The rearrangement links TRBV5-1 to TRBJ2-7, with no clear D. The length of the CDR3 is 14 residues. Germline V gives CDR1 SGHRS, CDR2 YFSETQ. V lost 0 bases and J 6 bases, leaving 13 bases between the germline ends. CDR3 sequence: CASSLEGKVGEQYF. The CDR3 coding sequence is TGCGCCAGCAGCTTGGAAGGGAAAGTGGGCGAGCAGTACTTC.

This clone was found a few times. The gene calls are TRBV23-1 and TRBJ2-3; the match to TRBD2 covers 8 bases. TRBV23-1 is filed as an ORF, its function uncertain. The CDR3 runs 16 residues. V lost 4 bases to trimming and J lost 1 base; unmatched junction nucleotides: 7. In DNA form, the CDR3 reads TGCGCCAGCAGTCGATCGGCAGCGGGAGGCACAGATACGCAGTATTTT. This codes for CASSRSAAGGTDTQYF.

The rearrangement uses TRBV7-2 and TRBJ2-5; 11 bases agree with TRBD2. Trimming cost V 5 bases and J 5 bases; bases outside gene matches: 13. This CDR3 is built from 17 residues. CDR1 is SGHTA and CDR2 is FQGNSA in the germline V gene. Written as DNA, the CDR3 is TGTGCCAGCAGCCCCCAAAGTAGCGGGGGGGCCCGTGAGACCCAGTACTTC. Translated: CASSPQSSGGARETQYF.

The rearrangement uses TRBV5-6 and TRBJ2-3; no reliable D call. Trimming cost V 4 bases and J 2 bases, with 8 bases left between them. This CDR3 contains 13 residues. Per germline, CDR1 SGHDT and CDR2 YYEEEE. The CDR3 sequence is CASSPLSTDTQYF. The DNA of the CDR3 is TGTGCCAGCAGCCCCCTGTCCACAGATACGCAGTATTTT. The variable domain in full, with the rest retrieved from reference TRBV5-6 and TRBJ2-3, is DAGVTQSPTHLIKTRGQQVTLRCSPKSGHDTVSWYQQALGQGPQFIFQYYEEEERQRGNFPDRFSGHQFPNYSSELNVNALLLGDSALYLCASSPLSTDTQYFGPGTRLTVL.

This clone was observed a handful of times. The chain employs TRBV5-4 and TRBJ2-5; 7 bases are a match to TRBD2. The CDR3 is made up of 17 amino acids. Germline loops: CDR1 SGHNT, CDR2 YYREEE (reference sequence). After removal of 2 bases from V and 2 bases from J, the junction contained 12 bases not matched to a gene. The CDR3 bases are TGTGCCAGCAGCTTTACTGGAAGGGGCGGGGGACAAGAGACCCAGTACTTC. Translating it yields CASSFTGRGGGQETQYF. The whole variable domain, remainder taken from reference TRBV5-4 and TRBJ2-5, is ETGVTQSPTHLIKTRGQQVTLRCSSQSGHNTVSWYQQALGQGPQFIFQYYREEENGRGNFPPRFSGLQFPNYSSELNVNALELDDSALYLCASSFTGRGGGQETQYFGPGTRLLVL.

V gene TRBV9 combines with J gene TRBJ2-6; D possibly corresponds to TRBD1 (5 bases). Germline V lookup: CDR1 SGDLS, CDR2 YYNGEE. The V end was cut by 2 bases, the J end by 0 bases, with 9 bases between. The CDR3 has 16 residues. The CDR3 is CASSVSGSSGANVLTF. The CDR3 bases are TGTGCCAGCAGCGTCTCAGGGTCCTCTGGGGCCAACGTCCTGACTTTC.

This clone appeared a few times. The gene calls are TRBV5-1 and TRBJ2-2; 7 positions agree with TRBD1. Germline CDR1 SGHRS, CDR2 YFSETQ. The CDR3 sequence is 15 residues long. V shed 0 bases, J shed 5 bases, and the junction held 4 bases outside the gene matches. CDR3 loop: CASSLATGKTGELFF. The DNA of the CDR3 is TGCGCCAGCAGCTTGGCGACAGGGAAAACCGGGGAGCTGTTTTTT.

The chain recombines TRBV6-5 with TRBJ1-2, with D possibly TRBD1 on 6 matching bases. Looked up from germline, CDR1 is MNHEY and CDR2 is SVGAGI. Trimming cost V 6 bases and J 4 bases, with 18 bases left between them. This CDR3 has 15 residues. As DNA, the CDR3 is TGTGCCAGCAGCAATACTAGGACAGCGTCCTATGGCTACACCTTC. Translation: CASSNTRTASYGYTF.

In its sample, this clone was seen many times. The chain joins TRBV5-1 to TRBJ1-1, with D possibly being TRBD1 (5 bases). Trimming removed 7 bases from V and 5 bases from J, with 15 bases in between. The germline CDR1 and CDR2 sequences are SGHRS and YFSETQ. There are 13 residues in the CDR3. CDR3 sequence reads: CASVPQGGTEAFF. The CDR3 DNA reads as TGCGCCAGCGTGCCCCAGGGAGGGACTGAAGCTTTCTTT.

The CDR3 DNA follows: TGTGCCAGCAGCCCCCAGACAGGGGGCGGCTACGAGCAGTACTTC. Protein: CASSPQTGGGYEQYF. The rearrangement joins TRBV7-2 to TRBJ2-7; TRBD1 matches 10 bases. The CDR3 totals 15 residues. CDR1 and CDR2 (germline): SGHTA, FQGNSA. V shed 5 bases, J shed 3 bases, and the junction held 7 bases outside the gene matches.

CDR3 DNA sequence: TGTGCCAGCAGCTCAGGACTAGCGGGGTCCCGGGAGACCCAGTACTTC. Its translation is CASSSGLAGSRETQYF. The chain uses TRBV5-6 and TRBJ2-5; TRBD2 matches at 12 bases. In germline, CDR1 is SGHDT, CDR2 YYEEEE. The CDR3 extends over 16 amino acids. J gave up 5 bases and V 3 bases, and 8 bases lay outside the gene matches.